One sample yielded the 27 T cell receptor beta chains listed below, sequenced in a study of a mutant IDH1 vaccine in newly diagnosed glioma. No antigen has been identified for these receptors. Time point in this sample: week 11, during vaccination. In the vaccine, a single dose held 300 ug of the mutant IDH1 20-mer peptide, along with topical imiquimod. Here immunoSEQ multiplex PCR was the method, and the copy in TCRdb shows in-frame clones only, minus some. The table has around 24,000 clones, around 80% seen once. The sample consisted of PBMCs, taken from a glioma patient whose treatment included an IDH1 peptide vaccine. The receptors come from a man aged 35-49 years with glioma.

J is TRBJ1-2 and V is TRBV19, with D possibly being TRBD1 (5 bases). Germline V gives CDR1 LNHDA, CDR2 SQIVND (reference sequence). This CDR3 spans 15 amino acids. The V end lost 7 bases, the J end lost 4 bases, and 19 bases lay between the germline ends. The CDR3, as DNA: TGTGCCAGTACCGAGGGACGAGAAAGGTCCTATGGCTACACCTTC. Amino acids: CASTEGRERSYGYTF.

This rearrangement joins TRBV2 to TRBJ2-2; TRBD2 might be the D (5 bases). The V end lost 6 bases, the J end lost 7 bases, and 15 bases lay between the germline ends. Germline V gene data show CDR1 as SNHLY and CDR2 as FYNNEI. The CDR3 is made up of 14 amino acids. The CDR3 reads CASRAPLRVGELFF. The CDR3 coding sequence is TGTGCCAGCAGAGCCCCATTGAGGGTCGGGGAGCTGTTTTTT.

This clone came up a few times. V gene TRBV27 combines with J gene TRBJ2-1, with D possibly being TRBD1 (5 bases). CDR1 MNHEY and CDR2 SMNVEV come from the germline V gene (reference sequence). The CDR3 has 14 amino acids. Trimming removed 1 base at V and 3 bases at J, with 7 bases between. The CDR3 region has the DNA TGTGCCAGCAGTTTATATAGGGGCTACAATGAGCAGTTCTTC. Its protein product is CASSLYRGYNEQFF.

This clone turned up a few times. The rearrangement joins TRBV19 to TRBJ1-1; 8 nucleotides line up with TRBD1. The CDR3 consists of 12 residues. Trimming at V came to 5 bases and at J to 7 bases, leaving 3 bases not matched to a gene. CDR1 and CDR2 from the germline V gene are LNHDA and SQIVND (reference sequence). The CDR3 protein is CASSAGTGEAFF. For the CDR3, the DNA is TGTGCCAGTAGTGCCGGGACAGGTGAAGCTTTCTTT.

The chain recombines TRBV19 with TRBJ2-3; perhaps D is TRBD1 or TRBD2 (6 bases each). Trimming removed 5 bases at V and 5 bases at J, with 8 bases between. Germline V lookup: CDR1 LNHDA, CDR2 SQIVND (reference sequence). The CDR3 totals 12 residues. DNA of the CDR3: TGTGCCAGTAGTGAGGGGGGAGATACGCAGTATTTT. Translation gives CASSEGGDTQYF.

The chain is built from TRBV27 and TRBJ1-1; D is unclear. Germline values: CDR1 MNHEY, CDR2 SMNVEV (reference sequence). The CDR3 is 14 residues long. Trimming took 6 bases from V and 0 from J, leaving 11 bases between them. This CDR3 reads CASSSPAMNTEAFF. CDR3 coding DNA: TGTGCCAGCAGCTCCCCGGCCATGAACACTGAAGCTTTCTTT.

The rearrangement uses TRBV5-1 and TRBJ1-5; no firm D call. The CDR3 is made up of 14 amino acids. Germline V gene sequence: CDR1 SGHRS, CDR2 YFSETQ. V lost 0 bases, J lost 9 bases, and 13 bases lay in between. Here the CDR3 reads CASSLDVGETPQHF. The DNA for the CDR3 is TGCGCCAGCAGCTTGGATGTCGGAGAGACGCCCCAGCATTTT.

This clone appeared a few times. The rearrangement uses TRBV5-1 and TRBJ1-1, with D hard to call. This CDR3 contains 13 residues. The V gene's germline CDR1 is SGHRS and CDR2 YFSETQ. V lost 0 bases and J 1 base, leaving 4 bases between the germline ends. The CDR3 DNA sequence: TGCGCCAGCAGCTTGGATTCGAACACTGAAGCTTTCTTT. Amino acids: CASSLDSNTEAFF.

This clone has just one count. V usage is TRBV4-1 and J usage is TRBJ2-5; D possibly corresponds to TRBD2 (5 bases). The CDR3 has 16 amino acids. Germline CDR1 is MGHRA and CDR2 is YSYEKL. V was pared by 4 bases and J by 5 bases, with 20 bases between. The CDR3 loop reads CASSPWDTPGGETQYF. The CDR3 DNA is TGCGCCAGCAGCCCTTGGGATACGCCGGGCGGGGAGACCCAGTACTTC.

This chain links TRBV19 with TRBJ2-2, with D maybe TRBD2 (5 bases). Looked up from germline, CDR1 is LNHDA and CDR2 is SQIVND (reference sequence). V was shortened by 8 bases and J by 2 bases, with 9 bases between the two germline ends. CDR3 length: 13 amino acids. The CDR3 sequence is CASWGDNTGELFF. CDR3 sequence (DNA): TGTGCCAGTTGGGGAGATAACACCGGGGAGCTGTTTTTT.

The V and J genes are TRBV4-3 and TRBJ2-1, with D perhaps being TRBD1 or TRBD2 (5 bases each). The CDR3 is 14 amino acids. Germline loops: CDR1 LGHNA, CDR2 YSLEER. Trimming cost V 3 bases and J 9 bases, with 15 bases left between them. In nucleotides, the CDR3 is TGCGCCAGCAGCCATTCCGGGACCCAGTTTGAGCAGTTCTTC. Encoded protein: CASSHSGTQFEQFF.

This clone was picked up one time. The V and J genes are TRBV18 and TRBJ1-5, with 9 bases matching TRBD1. Germline trimming cut 4 bases from V and 7 bases from J; bases unmatched to any gene: 2. The germline gives CDR1 KGHSH, CDR2 LQKENI. This CDR3 comprises 13 residues. This chain's CDR3 is CASSRDREQPQHF. Here the CDR3 DNA reads TGTGCCAGCTCACGGGACAGGGAGCAGCCCCAGCATTTT.

The V call is TRBV27, the J call TRBJ2-7, with 8 positions matching TRBD2. Germline V CDR1 and CDR2: MNHEY, SMNVEV (reference sequence). This CDR3 comprises 13 residues. J gave up 3 bases and V 9 bases, and 7 bases lay outside the gene matches. Here the CDR3 reads CASRLARNYEQYF. The CDR3 nucleotides read TGTGCCAGTCGACTAGCGAGGAACTACGAGCAGTACTTC.

This clone has only one observation. Other nucleotide sequences from this sample produce the same CDR3. The rearrangement links TRBV7-6 to TRBJ2-1; TRBD2 might be the D (5 bases). The CDR3 spans 13 residues. Germline CDR1 SGHVS, CDR2 FNYEAQ. Trimming pared 5 bases from V and 6 bases from J, leaving 11 bases between. For the CDR3, the DNA is TGTGCCAGCAGCCTGGCGGGTCTCAATGAGCAGTTCTTC. Amino acid sequence: CASSLAGLNEQFF.

The chain carries TRBV7-9 and TRBJ2-1; TRBD2 matches at 9 bases. With 2 bases clipped from V and 8 bases from J, the junction kept 4 bases outside the gene matches. Germline V gene data show CDR1 as SEHNR and CDR2 as FQNEAQ (reference sequence). This CDR3 has 14 residues. Here the CDR3 DNA reads TGTGCCAGCAGCTTACTTAGCGGGAGCGATGAGCAGTTCTTC. Encoded protein: CASSLLSGSDEQFF.

This clone has a handful of counts. The chain is built from TRBV6-6 and TRBJ1-3; 7 nucleotides line up with TRBD1. The CDR3 totals 16 residues. Germline V lookup: CDR1 MNHNY, CDR2 SVGAGI (reference sequence). After removal of 6 bases from V and 0 bases from J, the junction contained 8 bases not matched to a gene. Here the CDR3 reads CASSSSRTGSGNTIYF. CDR3 DNA sequence: TGTGCCAGCAGCTCTTCTCGGACAGGCTCTGGAAACACCATATATTTT.

This rearrangement joins TRBV6-1 to TRBJ2-7; perhaps D is TRBD1 or TRBD2 (6 bases each). This CDR3 spans 17 amino acids. Trimming stripped 0 bases from V and 4 bases from J, with 19 bases between. Germline CDR1 and CDR2: MNHNS and SASEGT. CDR3 DNA sequence: TGTGCCAGCAGTGAAGCAGGGGGGTGGGTAATCGCGTACGAGCAGTACTTC. As protein: CASSEAGGWVIAYEQYF.

The V gene is TRBV15, the J gene TRBJ2-2; D unresolved. Germline V gene sequence: CDR1 LNHNV, CDR2 YYDKDF (reference sequence). The V gene lost 0 bases and the J gene lost 6 bases, with 8 bases spanning the gap. This CDR3 spans 14 amino acids. The CDR3 sequence: CATSRDRGPGELFF. The DNA of the CDR3 is TGTGCCACCAGCAGAGATCGAGGCCCCGGGGAGCTGTTTTTT.

This clone came up a few times. V gene TRBV7-9 combines with J gene TRBJ2-1, with a tentative D call TRBD2 (7 bases). Trimming shortened V by 5 bases and J by 4 bases, and 12 bases separated the two germline ends. Germline V gene sequence: CDR1 SEHNR, CDR2 FQNEAQ (reference sequence). CDR3 size: 14 residues. This chain's CDR3 is CASSMSGTYNEQFF. The CDR3, as DNA: TGTGCCAGCAGCATGAGCGGGACATACAATGAGCAGTTCTTC.

V usage is TRBV6-1 and J usage is TRBJ2-1, with 9 nucleotides matching TRBD2. V lost 7 bases and J lost 7; bases outside the gene matches: 8. Germline assignment: CDR1 MNHNS and CDR2 SASEGT. This CDR3 comprises 14 residues. CDR3 region: CASTPGLASNEQFF. The DNA for the CDR3 is TGTGCCAGCACCCCGGGACTAGCTTCGAATGAGCAGTTCTTC.

The chain joins TRBV6-5 to TRBJ2-1, with a possible D match to TRBD2 (7 bases). The CDR3 totals 15 residues. Deletions cut 1 base from V and 4 bases from J, with 11 bases between. Per germline, CDR1 MNHEY and CDR2 SVGAGI. Here the CDR3 reads CASSYLGRGYNEQFF. CDR3 sequence (DNA): TGTGCCAGCAGTTACTTGGGGAGGGGGTACAATGAGCAGTTCTTC.

By frequency in the sample, this clone is medium-sized. The J gene is TRBJ2-1, the V gene TRBV9; D is perhaps TRBD2 (7 bases). The CDR3 contains 16 residues. Germline V gene sequence: CDR1 SGDLS, CDR2 YYNGEE. V dropped 4 bases and J dropped 0 bases, with 14 bases sitting between them. CDR3 nucleotide sequence: TGTGCCAGCAGCAGGGAGGGGGATCTCTCCTACAATGAGCAGTTCTTC. This codes for CASSREGDLSYNEQFF. Based on the CDR3 plus reference TRBV9 and TRBJ2-1, the full variable domain is DSGVTQTPKHLITATGQRVTLRCSPRSGDLSVYWYQQSLDQGLQFLIQYYNGEERAKGNILERFSAQQFPDLHSELNLSSLELGDSALYFCASSREGDLSYNEQFFGPGTRLTVL.

The chain combines TRBV6-1 with TRBJ2-4; maybe TRBD1 (6 bases). Trimming took 6 bases from V and 5 from J, leaving 14 bases between them. This CDR3 spans 14 amino acids. The germline CDR1 and CDR2 sequences are MNHNS and SASEGT. The CDR3 DNA is TGTGCCAGCAGGGTCCCCGGACAGCAAAACATTCAGTACTTC. Translation gives CASRVPGQQNIQYF.

The chain uses TRBV6-5 and TRBJ1-6, with D perhaps matching TRBD1 (5 bases). V was clipped by 6 bases and J by 10 bases, with 19 bases between them. The CDR3 totals 15 residues. Germline V gene sequence: CDR1 MNHEY, CDR2 SVGAGI. CDR3 coding DNA: TGTGCCAGCAGATCCCCGCTAGGGGATGGGTCACCCCTCCACTTT. Protein: CASRSPLGDGSPLHF.

A few counts support this clone. This chain connects TRBV15 to TRBJ2-7, with a possible D match to TRBD1 (6 bases). Between the trimmed V and J ends, which lost 1 base and 4 bases, there was a span of 8 bases. The CDR3 has 13 residues. The germline gives CDR1 LNHNV, CDR2 YYDKDF (reference sequence). This chain's CDR3 is CATSRARGYEQYV. In DNA, the CDR3 is TGTGCCACCAGCAGAGCTAGGGGGTACGAGCAGTACGTC.

V gene TRBV9 combines with J gene TRBJ1-1; D is unclear. The CDR3 consists of 15 residues. Trimming cost V 2 bases and J 1 base, with 12 bases left between them. From germline, CDR1 is SGDLS and CDR2 YYNGEE. CDR3 sequence (DNA): TGTGCCAGCAGCGTCCCGGTGGAGGGGAACACTGAAGCTTTCTTT. Translated, it gives CASSVPVEGNTEAFF.

The chain carries TRBV27 and TRBJ1-5; D might be TRBD1 (5 bases). V lost 3 bases and J 2 bases, leaving 14 bases between the germline ends. This CDR3 region has 16 residues. Germline V gene sequence: CDR1 MNHEY, CDR2 SMNVEV (reference sequence). The CDR3 region has the DNA TGTGCCAGCAGTTTTGAATGGGTAGGGGGCAATCAGCCCCAGCATTTT. Its translation: CASSFEWVGGNQPQHF.